The 27 T cell receptor beta chains below all came from one sample that was sequenced in a study of somatic mutations in cytotoxic T cells in rheumatoid arthritis. Assay: immunoSEQ multiplex PCR; the TCRdb copy retains only in-frame clones and omits some. Among around 19,000 clones listed, 82% were seen once. Specimen: CD8+ T cells sorted from blood. The receptors were gathered from an adult with rheumatoid arthritis.

The V gene is TRBV4-1, the J gene TRBJ1-4; 7 nucleotides align to TRBD1. Germline CDR1 MGHRA, CDR2 YSYEKL. V gave up 4 bases and J gave up 3 bases; unmatched junction bases: 17. This CDR3 has 19 amino acids. CDR3 nucleotides: TGCGCCAGCAGCCTCTTCATGGGGGGAGGGGGCATAGCTAATGAAAAACTGTTTTTT. It encodes CASSLFMGGGGIANEKLFF.

With regard to this clone: At one boundary the junction diverges from the germline segment, which might be a read error. The chain employs TRBV10-3 and TRBJ2-5, with D possibly matching TRBD1 (6 bases). The CDR3 length is 13 residues. Germline CDR1 is ENHRY and CDR2 is SYGVKD. The CDR3 reads CAVSLQGGETQYF. In DNA form, the CDR3 reads TGTGCCGTCAGCCTACAGGGTGGGGAGACCCAGTACTTC.

The chain is built from TRBV6-5 and TRBJ2-3; D call uncertain. This CDR3 region has 13 residues. V was trimmed by 5 bases and J by 5 bases, leaving 11 bases between them. CDR1 and CDR2 from the germline V gene are MNHEY and SVGAGI. The DNA of the CDR3 is TGTGCCAGCAGTCCCTCTAGATTAGATACGCAGTATTTT. Its protein is CASSPSRLDTQYF.

This clone was seen only a few times. The chain links TRBV6-6 to TRBJ1-1; D remains ambiguous. Germline-derived CDR1 and CDR2 are MNHNY and SVGAGI (reference sequence). There are 11 residues in the CDR3. V lost 10 bases and J lost 6, with 12 bases in between. CDR3 loop: CAIHTGAEAFF. The CDR3 DNA sequence: TGTGCCATTCATACTGGAGCTGAAGCTTTCTTT.

The V and J genes are TRBV11-3 and TRBJ1-1; a possible D gene is TRBD1 (6 bases). The germline gives CDR1 SGHNT, CDR2 YENEEA. V was trimmed by 1 base and J by 5 bases, leaving 17 bases between them. This CDR3 comprises 16 residues. The CDR3 region is CASSLGSHREVTEAFF. CDR3 nucleotides: TGTGCCAGCAGCTTAGGATCCCACAGGGAAGTGACTGAAGCTTTCTTT.

The chain joins TRBV6-5 to TRBJ1-1; 7 bases map to TRBD1. Trimming took 5 bases from V and 0 from J; bases not matched to a gene: 6. This CDR3 contains 15 residues. Per germline, CDR1 MNHEY and CDR2 SVGAGI. The CDR3 sequence: CASSKRQGMNTEAFF. DNA of the CDR3: TGTGCCAGCAGTAAAAGACAGGGAATGAACACTGAAGCTTTCTTT.

A few counts support this clone. The V gene is TRBV9, the J gene TRBJ1-1; 9 bases agree with TRBD1. Germline V gives CDR1 SGDLS, CDR2 YYNGEE. Trimming took 0 bases from V and 6 from J; bases not matched to a gene: 6. The CDR3 loop spans 15 amino acids. The CDR3 sequence is CASSVEGTGIAEAFF. The CDR3 DNA reads TGTGCCAGCAGCGTAGAAGGGACAGGGATAGCTGAAGCTTTCTTT.

The sample holds one count of this clone. This chain links TRBV27 with TRBJ2-2; 8 bases line up with TRBD2. Germline V gene data show CDR1 as MNHEY and CDR2 as SMNVEV (reference sequence). The CDR3 covers 17 residues. The junction had 12 bases not matched to a gene; V was cut back by 8 bases and J by 1 base. CDR3 sequence: CASPFAGGGWNTGELFF. The CDR3 DNA sequence: TGTGCCAGCCCCTTCGCGGGGGGCGGATGGAACACCGGGGAGCTGTTTTTT.

This clone was picked up one time. The chain links TRBV27 to TRBJ2-2, with 9 bases matching TRBD1. Trimming removed 5 bases from V and 2 bases from J; junction bases left unmatched: 3. Per the germline V gene, CDR1 is MNHEY and CDR2 is SMNVEV (reference sequence). The CDR3 has 15 residues. As DNA, the CDR3 is TGTGCCAGCAGTCAGGACAGGGGCAACACCGGGGAGCTGTTTTTT. It specifies CASSQDRGNTGELFF.

This chain uses TRBV27 with TRBJ1-1, with 7 bases fitting TRBD1. Germline CDR1 is MNHEY and CDR2 is SMNVEV (reference sequence). After removal of 5 bases from V and 7 bases from J, the junction contained 7 bases not matched to a gene. The CDR3 contains 13 residues. CDR3 in DNA: TGTGCCAGCAGTCTAGGGACAGTTGGTGAAGCTTTCTTT. Its protein is CASSLGTVGEAFF.

This chain connects TRBV4-1 to TRBJ1-5; no clear D. The CDR3 consists of 14 residues. V was clipped by 6 bases and J by 6 bases, with 15 bases between them. CDR1 and CDR2 from the germline V gene are MGHRA and YSYEKL. This chain's CDR3 is CASSEAETSQPQHF. For the CDR3, the DNA is TGCGCCAGCAGTGAAGCGGAGACATCTCAGCCCCAGCATTTT.

The V call is TRBV12-5, the J call TRBJ1-1, with D possibly being TRBD1 (5 bases). Deletions cut 2 bases from V and 3 bases from J, with 10 bases between. The CDR3 contains 14 residues. Germline-derived CDR1 and CDR2 are LGHNT and FRNRAP. The DNA of the CDR3 is TGTGCTAGTGGTTTGTTTGGGGGGGACACTGAAGCTTTCTTT. Its translation: CASGLFGGDTEAFF.

The CDR3 protein is CASSQDLDKSYNEQFF. CDR3 in DNA: TGCGCCAGCAGCCAAGATCTGGACAAATCCTACAATGAGCAGTTCTTC. This rearrangement joins TRBV4-3 to TRBJ2-1, with D possibly being TRBD1 (5 bases). The ends were cut back, 0 bases at V and 1 base at J, with 10 bases in the middle. Germline V gives CDR1 LGHNA, CDR2 YSLEER. The CDR3 spans 16 residues.

V gene TRBV6-5 combines with J gene TRBJ2-6; D perhaps matches TRBD1 (5 bases). Trimming stripped 2 bases from V and 2 bases from J, with 7 bases between. CDR3 length: 15 residues. Germline lookup yields CDR1 MNHEY and CDR2 SVGAGI. The CDR3 loop is CASSYKGTGANVLTF. CDR3 in DNA: TGTGCCAGCAGTTACAAGGGGACTGGGGCCAACGTCCTGACTTTC.

The chain combines TRBV7-2 with TRBJ2-3; D call uncertain. CDR3 length: 17 amino acids. V gave up 1 base and J gave up 6 bases, with 20 bases separating them. From germline, CDR1 is SGHTA and CDR2 FQGNSA. The chain's CDR3 is CASSLGPIYPRSDTQYF. The CDR3 coding sequence is TGTGCCAGCAGCTTAGGCCCCATCTATCCTCGGTCCGATACGCAGTATTTT. The variable domain in full, completed from reference TRBV7-2 and TRBJ2-3, reads GAGVSQSPSNKVTEKGKDVELRCDPISGHTALYWYRQSLGQGLEFLIYFQGNSAPDKSGLPSDRFSAERTGGSVSTLTIQRTQQEDSAVYLCASSLGPIYPRSDTQYFGPGTRLTVL.

The V gene is TRBV9, the J gene TRBJ2-1; D unclear. The CDR3 has 13 amino acids. The V end was cut by 0 bases, the J end by 6 bases, with 7 bases between. The germline V gene encodes CDR1 SGDLS and CDR2 YYNGEE. This CDR3 is CASSVARVNEQFF. The DNA for the CDR3 is TGTGCCAGCAGCGTAGCCAGAGTCAATGAGCAGTTCTTC.

This sequence joins TRBV9 and TRBJ1-2; a possible D gene is TRBD1 (6 bases). Germline V CDR1 and CDR2: SGDLS, YYNGEE. Trimming shortened V by 0 bases and J by 2 bases, and 17 bases separated the two germline ends. CDR3 length equals 17 residues. The CDR3 nucleotides are TGTGCCAGCAGCGTAGCAGCAGGGGTGCCCCTCAACTATGGCTACACCTTC. This encodes CASSVAAGVPLNYGYTF.

The chain recombines TRBV7-8 with TRBJ2-7; D remains ambiguous. Germline V gene data show CDR1 as SGHVS and CDR2 as FQNEAQ. This CDR3 contains 15 residues. Trimming pared 3 bases from V and 4 bases from J, leaving 16 bases between. CDR3 amino acids: CASSFGGSLGYEQYF. CDR3 nucleotides: TGTGCCAGCAGCTTCGGTGGTTCCCTCGGGTACGAGCAGTACTTC.

V is TRBV11-2 and J is TRBJ2-3; D is perhaps TRBD1 (5 bases). CDR1 and CDR2 (germline): SGHAT, FQNNGV. Trimming stripped 5 bases from V and 4 bases from J, with 10 bases between. The length of the CDR3 is 13 residues. The CDR3 nucleotides are TGTGCCAGCAGCGCAGGGTCCCCAGATACGCAGTATTTT. Its translation: CASSAGSPDTQYF. Full variable domain (missing parts from reference TRBV11-2 and TRBJ2-3): EAGVAQSPRYKIIEKRQSVAFWCNPISGHATLYWYQQILGQGPKLLIQFQNNGVVDDSQLPKDRFSAERLKGVDSTLKIQPAKLEDSAVYLCASSAGSPDTQYFGPGTRLTVL.

The V call is TRBV2, the J call TRBJ2-1; D gene uncertain. Trimming cost V 6 bases and J 7 bases, with 4 bases left between them. The length of the CDR3 is 10 residues. Per the germline V gene, CDR1 is SNHLY and CDR2 is FYNNEI. CDR3 sequence: CASRGNEQFF. CDR3 nucleotides: TGTGCCAGCAGGGGGAATGAGCAGTTCTTC.

A single count supports this clone. The chain has TRBV27 and TRBJ2-1; D possibly corresponds to TRBD1 (5 bases). In germline, CDR1 is MNHEY, CDR2 SMNVEV (reference sequence). V was cut by 8 bases and J by 8 bases, with 13 bases left in between. The CDR3 has 12 residues. The CDR3: CASPQGSDEQFF. The CDR3 bases are TGTGCCAGCCCCCAGGGAAGCGATGAGCAGTTCTTC.

CDR3 region: CASSLLVTNTGELFF. As DNA, the CDR3 is TGTGCCAGCAGCTTATTGGTTACCAACACCGGGGAGCTGTTTTTT. The V gene is TRBV13, the J gene TRBJ2-2; no clear D gene. From germline, CDR1 is PRHDT and CDR2 FYEKMQ (reference sequence). There are 15 residues in the CDR3. V dropped 2 bases and J dropped 2 bases, with 9 bases sitting between them.

This chain uses TRBV27 with TRBJ1-2; D call uncertain. This CDR3 has 13 residues. V gave up 10 bases and J gave up 4 bases, with 16 bases separating them. Per germline, CDR1 MNHEY and CDR2 SMNVEV (reference sequence). This CDR3 is CATSPRGFYGYTF. CDR3 DNA: TGTGCCACTAGCCCCCGTGGGTTCTATGGCTACACCTTC.

This chain uses TRBV6-5 with TRBJ2-7, with 7 positions matching TRBD2. Trimming removed 5 bases from V and 3 bases from J; junction bases left unmatched: 1. The CDR3 is 12 residues long. Germline V CDR1 and CDR2: MNHEY, SVGAGI. Written as DNA, the CDR3 is TGTGCCAGCAGTACGGGGGGCTACGAGCAGTACTTC. Encoded protein: CASSTGGYEQYF.

The chain uses TRBV4-1 and TRBJ2-1; 10 bases align to TRBD2. The CDR3 consists of 16 residues. Looked up from germline, CDR1 is MGHRA and CDR2 is YSYEKL. The ends lost 3 bases at V and 4 bases at J; junction bases unmatched: 6. In nucleotides, the CDR3 is TGCGCCAGCAGCCATGGGGAGCGGGGGGGATACAATGAGCAGTTCTTC. This codes for CASSHGERGGYNEQFF.

The chain combines TRBV5-1 with TRBJ1-4; 8 bases agree with TRBD1. J was trimmed by 7 bases and V by 1 base; bases with no gene match: 6. The CDR3 loop spans 15 amino acids. CDR1 SGHRS and CDR2 YFSETQ come from the germline V gene. In DNA, the CDR3 is TGCGCCAGCAGCTTGCTAACAGGGGGGAGTGAAAAACTGTTTTTT. Encoded protein: CASSLLTGGSEKLFF.

V and J are TRBV7-6 and TRBJ2-3; possibly TRBD1 or TRBD2 for D (7 bases each). Germline loops: CDR1 SGHVS, CDR2 FNYEAQ. The CDR3 totals 16 residues. Between the trimmed V and J ends, which lost 0 bases and 3 bases, there was a span of 13 bases. The CDR3 region is CASSLAQGGATDTQYF. The CDR3 region has the DNA TGTGCCAGCAGCTTAGCCCAGGGGGGGGCGACAGATACGCAGTATTTT.